What follows are 15 T cell receptor beta chains derived from one specimen sequenced in a study of blood T cell repertoires in COVID-19. Profiled with immunoSEQ multiplex PCR; TCRdb holds only in-frame clones, not every one. The sample carries about 220,000 clones, 80% to 85% recorded once. The specimen was peripheral blood. All receptors come from a woman aged 60-70 years who had recovered from COVID-19.

The V call is TRBV5-4, the J call TRBJ2-5, with 7 bases aligning to TRBD1. The J segment lost 5 bases and the V segment lost 3 bases, leaving 4 bases of the junction unmatched. CDR1 is SGHNT and CDR2 is YYREEE in the germline V gene (reference sequence). The CDR3 spans 13 residues. Here the CDR3 reads CASSSTGRETQYF. The CDR3 DNA reads TGTGCCAGCAGCTCGACAGGGCGGGAGACCCAGTACTTC.

The chain employs TRBV12-3 or TRBV12-4 and TRBJ1-1, with D maybe TRBD1 (6 bases). Trimming took off 2 bases at V and 10 bases at J, with 14 bases between the two ends. The CDR3 is 13 residues long. The CDR3 loop is CASSLPPGGPAFF. Here the CDR3 DNA reads TGTGCCAGCAGTTTACCTCCGGGGGGCCCAGCTTTCTTT.

The rearrangement uses TRBV6-5 and TRBJ1-1, with 7 nucleotides matching TRBD1. Germline trimming cut 5 bases from V and 8 bases from J; bases unmatched to any gene: 8. This CDR3 has 13 residues. Germline CDR1 and CDR2: MNHEY and SVGAGI. CDR3 sequence: CASSRATGVEAFF. CDR3 DNA: TGTGCCAGCAGTCGCGCTACAGGGGTCGAAGCTTTCTTT.

DNA for the CDR3: TGTGCCAGCGGATCGGACAGGGAAATTGGCTACACCTTC. It specifies CASGSDREIGYTF. The chain joins TRBV2 to TRBJ1-2, with 8 bases fitting TRBD1. CDR1 SNHLY and CDR2 FYNNEI come from the germline V gene. The V gene end was trimmed by 8 bases and the J gene end by 7 bases; junction bases not matched to a gene: 9. This CDR3 contains 13 residues.

The chain combines TRBV9 with TRBJ2-1; D is possibly TRBD2 (5 bases). Germline CDR1 and CDR2: SGDLS and YYNGEE. This CDR3 has 15 amino acids. Trimming left V 3 bases short and J 2 bases short, with 12 bases between. The CDR3 DNA follows: TGTGCCAGCAGCGCGAGGGATTCCCCCTACAATGAGCAGTTCTTC. It translates to CASSARDSPYNEQFF.

In its sample, this clone was seen a few times. CDR3 in amino acids: CASSPSRNQPQHF. The CDR3 bases are TGTGCCAGCAGCCCGAGCCGCAATCAGCCCCAGCATTTT. The rearrangement links TRBV7-2 to TRBJ1-5; D ambiguous. Germline CDR1 SGHTA, CDR2 FQGNSA. The CDR3 runs to 13 residues. V was clipped by 5 bases and J by 2 bases, with 7 bases between them.

This clone was counted many times. This CDR3 reads CASSLVLAGGYNEQFF. In nucleotides, the CDR3 is TGTGCCAGCAGTTTAGTTCTAGCGGGGGGTTACAATGAGCAGTTCTTC. J is TRBJ2-1 and V is TRBV27; TRBD2 matches at 11 bases. Germline CDR1 is MNHEY and CDR2 is SMNVEV (reference sequence). V shed 2 bases, J shed 4 bases, and the junction held 4 bases outside the gene matches. This CDR3 region has 16 residues.

CDR3 amino acids: CASSLQPGGSGNSPLHF. The CDR3 DNA is TGTGCCAGCAGCTTACAACCAGGGGGCTCGGGGAATTCACCCCTCCACTTT. This chain links TRBV13 with TRBJ1-6; 8 nucleotides line up with TRBD1. Germline CDR1 is PRHDT and CDR2 is FYEKMQ (reference sequence). With 2 bases clipped from V and 7 bases from J, the junction kept 10 bases outside the gene matches. This CDR3 contains 17 residues.

This clone was recorded only once. The CDR3: CASSFSVGATDNEQFF. CDR3 DNA: TGTGCCAGCAGCTTTTCAGTGGGCGCTACTGACAATGAGCAGTTCTTC. The V and J genes are TRBV7-3 and TRBJ2-1, with D uncertain. Germline V gene lookup returns CDR1 SGHTA and CDR2 FQGTGA. V lost 3 bases, J lost 5 bases, and 17 bases lay in between. This CDR3 is 16 amino acids long.

In this sample, this clone turned up a few times. This rearrangement joins TRBV11-2 to TRBJ2-3, with D possibly TRBD1 on 6 matching bases. The CDR3 spans 15 residues. V was pared by 1 base and J by 6 bases, with 14 bases between. CDR1 is SGHAT and CDR2 is FQNNGV in the germline V gene. CDR3 DNA sequence: TGTGCCAGCAGCTTAGTGGGGGCCCCCGGGGATACGCAGTATTTT. Translating gives CASSLVGAPGDTQYF.

The chain carries TRBV5-6 and TRBJ1-5, with TRBD1 identical over 9 bases. The V gene's germline CDR1 is SGHDT and CDR2 YYEEEE. V lost 4 bases and J lost 10; bases outside the gene matches: 9. The CDR3 length is 14 residues. The CDR3 region has the DNA TGTGCCAGCAGCGGGACAGGGACGGAGGAACCCCAGCATTTT. Translated, it gives CASSGTGTEEPQHF.

The chain is built from TRBV7-8 and TRBJ2-3; 11 bases match TRBD2. In germline, CDR1 is SGHVS, CDR2 FQNEAQ. The CDR3 covers 18 residues. Trimming cost V 5 bases and J 3 bases; bases outside gene matches: 13. The CDR3 is CASSHEFISGGETDTQYF. CDR3 nucleotides: TGTGCCAGCAGCCACGAATTCATTAGCGGGGGGGAGACAGATACGCAGTATTTT.

The J gene is TRBJ1-4, the V gene TRBV7-2, with 7 bases lining up with TRBD1. J gave up 7 bases and V 5 bases, and 7 bases lay outside the gene matches. The CDR3 is 14 amino acids. The germline CDR1 and CDR2 sequences are SGHTA and FQGNSA. The CDR3 bases are TGTGCCAGCAGCCCCGGGGCAGGGGGTGAAAAACTGTTTTTT. Amino acid sequence: CASSPGAGGEKLFF.

This chain joins TRBV11-1 and TRBJ2-3; D ambiguous. The V end was cut by 5 bases, the J end by 15 bases, with 21 bases between. The CDR3 consists of 13 residues. Germline lookup yields CDR1 SGHAT and CDR2 FQDESV (reference sequence). The CDR3 bases are TGTGCCAGCAGCCGGTCGGCGGTCCCCCCGCTTTATTTT. Translating it yields CASSRSAVPPLYF. Supplemented by reference TRBV11-1 and TRBJ2-3, the full variable domain reads EAEVAQSPRYKITEKSQAVAFWCDPISGHATLYWYRQILGQGPELLVQFQDESVVDDSQLPKDRFSAERLKGVDSTLKIQPAELGDSAMYLCASSRSAVPPLYFGPGTRLTVL.

In its sample, this clone was seen once. V and J are TRBV11-2 and TRBJ2-4; maybe TRBD1 (5 bases). The CDR3 consists of 12 residues. Germline V CDR1 and CDR2: SGHAT, FQNNGV. Trimming took 4 bases from V and 8 from J, leaving 9 bases between them. Here the CDR3 reads CASSWQGDIQYF. Written as DNA, the CDR3 is TGTGCCAGCAGCTGGCAGGGTGACATTCAGTACTTC.